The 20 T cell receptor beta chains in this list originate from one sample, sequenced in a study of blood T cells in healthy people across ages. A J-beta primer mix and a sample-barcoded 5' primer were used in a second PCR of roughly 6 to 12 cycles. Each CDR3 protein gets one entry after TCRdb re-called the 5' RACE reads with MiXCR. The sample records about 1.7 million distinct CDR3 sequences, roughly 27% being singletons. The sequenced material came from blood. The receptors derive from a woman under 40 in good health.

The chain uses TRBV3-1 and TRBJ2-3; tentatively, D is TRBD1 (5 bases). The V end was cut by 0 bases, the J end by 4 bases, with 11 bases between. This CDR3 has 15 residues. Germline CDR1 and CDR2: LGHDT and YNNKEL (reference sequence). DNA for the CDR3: TGTGCCAGCAGCCAAGATAGCAGGGTCGCAGATACGCAGTATTTT. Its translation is CASSQDSRVADTQYF.

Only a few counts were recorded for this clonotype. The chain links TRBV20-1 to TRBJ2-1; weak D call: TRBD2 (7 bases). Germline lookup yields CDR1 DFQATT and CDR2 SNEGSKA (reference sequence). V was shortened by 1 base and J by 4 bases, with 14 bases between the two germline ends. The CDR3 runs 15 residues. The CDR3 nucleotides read TGCAGTGCTAGAGCGGCGGGGGCCCTATACAATGAGCAGTTCTTC. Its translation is CSARAAGALYNEQFF.

The CDR3 DNA is TGTGCCACCAGCGACGCCGGGACAGGGCTGTACAATGAGCAGTTCTTC. Translating it yields CATSDAGTGLYNEQFF. V and J are TRBV15 and TRBJ2-1; 9 bases agree with TRBD1. V gave up 5 bases and J gave up 4 bases; unmatched junction bases: 9. The V gene's germline CDR1 is LNHNV and CDR2 YYDKDF (reference sequence). The CDR3 is 16 amino acids. Based on the CDR3 plus reference TRBV15 and TRBJ2-1, the full variable domain is DAMVIQNPRYQVTQFGKPVTLSCSQTLNHNVMYWYQQKSSQAPKLLFHYYDKDFNNEADTPDNFQSRRPNTSFCFLDIRSPGLGDTAMYLCATSDAGTGLYNEQFFGPGTRLTVL.

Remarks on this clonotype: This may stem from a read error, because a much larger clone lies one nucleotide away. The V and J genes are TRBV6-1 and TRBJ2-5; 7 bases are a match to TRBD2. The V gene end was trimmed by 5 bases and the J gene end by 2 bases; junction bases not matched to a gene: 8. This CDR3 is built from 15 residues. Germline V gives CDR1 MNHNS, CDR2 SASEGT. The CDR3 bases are TGTGCCAGCAGTCGCGGCTGGACTAGACAAGAGACCCAGTACTTC. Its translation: CASSRGWTRQETQYF.

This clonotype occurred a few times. The CDR3 coding sequence is TGTGCCAGCGTAGCGTTGATGGGGAACACCGGGGAGCTGTTTTTT. It specifies CASVALMGNTGELFF. The rearrangement uses TRBV7-9 and TRBJ2-2; possible D gene TRBD2, 5 bases. The germline V gene encodes CDR1 SEHNR and CDR2 FQNEAQ (reference sequence). CDR3 length equals 15 residues. The V gene lost 8 bases and the J gene lost 1 base, with 14 bases spanning the gap.

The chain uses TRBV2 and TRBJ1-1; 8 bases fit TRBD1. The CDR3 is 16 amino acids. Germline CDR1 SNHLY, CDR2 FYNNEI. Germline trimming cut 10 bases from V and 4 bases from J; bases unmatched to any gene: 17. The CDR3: CANRGATNSGITEAFF. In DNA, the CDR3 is TGTGCCAACAGGGGGGCGACCAATTCGGGTATCACTGAAGCTTTCTTT. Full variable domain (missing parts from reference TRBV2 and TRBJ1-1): EPEVTQTPSHQVTQMGQEVILRCVPISNHLYFYWYRQILGQKVEFLVSFYNNEISEKSEIFDDQFSVERPDGSNFTLKIRSTKLEDSAMYFCANRGATNSGITEAFFGQGTRLTVV.

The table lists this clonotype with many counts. The DNA of the CDR3 is TGTGCCAGCTCGGCTCGGGTCAATGAGCAGTTCTTC. This translates into CASSARVNEQFF. This chain uses TRBV18 with TRBJ2-1; no reliable D call. Germline-derived CDR1 and CDR2 are KGHSH and LQKENI. The CDR3 is 12 amino acids. V was shortened by 6 bases and J by 6 bases, with 9 bases between the two germline ends.

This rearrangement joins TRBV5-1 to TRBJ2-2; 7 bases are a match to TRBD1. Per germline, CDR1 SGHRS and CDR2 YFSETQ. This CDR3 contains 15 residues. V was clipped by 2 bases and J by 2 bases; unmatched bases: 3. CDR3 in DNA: TGCGCCAGCAGCTTTACAGGGGCCAACACCGGGGAGCTGTTTTTT. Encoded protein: CASSFTGANTGELFF.

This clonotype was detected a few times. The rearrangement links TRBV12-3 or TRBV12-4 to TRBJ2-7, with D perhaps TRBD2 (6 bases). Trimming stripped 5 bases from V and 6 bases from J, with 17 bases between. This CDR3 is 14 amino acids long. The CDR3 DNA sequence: TGTGCCAGCAGTCCTCAGACTAGTTTCTCCGAGCAGTACTTC. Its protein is CASSPQTSFSEQYF.

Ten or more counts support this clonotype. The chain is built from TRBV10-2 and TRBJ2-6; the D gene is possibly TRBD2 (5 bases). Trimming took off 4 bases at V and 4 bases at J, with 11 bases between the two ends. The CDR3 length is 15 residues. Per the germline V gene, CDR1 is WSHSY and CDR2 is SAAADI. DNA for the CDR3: TGCGCCAGCAGTGTAGCGCTACAGGGGGCCAACGTCCTGACTTTC. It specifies CASSVALQGANVLTF.

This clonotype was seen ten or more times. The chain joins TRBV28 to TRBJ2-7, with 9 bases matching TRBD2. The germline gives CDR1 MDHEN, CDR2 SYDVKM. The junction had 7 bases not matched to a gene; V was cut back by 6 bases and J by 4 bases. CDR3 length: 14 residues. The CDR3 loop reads CASRYSGGEYEQYF. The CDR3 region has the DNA TGTGCCAGCAGGTATAGCGGGGGAGAATACGAGCAGTACTTC.

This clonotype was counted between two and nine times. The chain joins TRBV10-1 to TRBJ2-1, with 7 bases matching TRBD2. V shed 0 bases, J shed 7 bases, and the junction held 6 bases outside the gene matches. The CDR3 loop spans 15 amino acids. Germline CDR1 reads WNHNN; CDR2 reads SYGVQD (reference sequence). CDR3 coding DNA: TGCGCCAGCAGTGAGTCTGCTAGCGGAATAAATGAGCAGTTCTTC. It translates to CASSESASGINEQFF.

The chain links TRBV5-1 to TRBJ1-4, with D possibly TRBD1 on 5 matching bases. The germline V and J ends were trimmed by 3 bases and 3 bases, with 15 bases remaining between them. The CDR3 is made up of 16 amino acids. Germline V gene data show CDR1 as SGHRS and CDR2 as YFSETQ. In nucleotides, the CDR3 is TGCGCCAGCAGCTCGGGACTCGGGCGTTCTAATGAAAAACTGTTTTTT. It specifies CASSSGLGRSNEKLFF.

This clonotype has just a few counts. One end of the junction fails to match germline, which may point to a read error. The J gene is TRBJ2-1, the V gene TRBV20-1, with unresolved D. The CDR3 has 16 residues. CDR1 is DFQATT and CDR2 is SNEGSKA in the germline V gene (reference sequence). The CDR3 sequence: CSARVSSGVLGNGQFF. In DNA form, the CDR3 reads TGCAGTGCTAGAGTTTCGAGTGGGGTATTGGGGAATGGGCAGTTCTTC.

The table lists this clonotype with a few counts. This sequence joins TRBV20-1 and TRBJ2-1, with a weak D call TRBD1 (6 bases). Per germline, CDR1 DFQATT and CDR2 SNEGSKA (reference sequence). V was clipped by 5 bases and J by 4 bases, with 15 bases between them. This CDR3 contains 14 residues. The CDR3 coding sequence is TGCAGTGCTCCCCGAGACAGGAGATACAATGAGCAGTTCTTC. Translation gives CSAPRDRRYNEQFF.

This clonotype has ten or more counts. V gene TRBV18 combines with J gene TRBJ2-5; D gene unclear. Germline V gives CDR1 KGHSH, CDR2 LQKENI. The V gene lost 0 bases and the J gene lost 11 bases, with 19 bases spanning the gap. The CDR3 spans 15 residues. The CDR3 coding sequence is TGTGCCAGCTCACCACCGTCGCTTGGAAAGAGTCATCAGTACTTC. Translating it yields CASSPPSLGKSHQYF.

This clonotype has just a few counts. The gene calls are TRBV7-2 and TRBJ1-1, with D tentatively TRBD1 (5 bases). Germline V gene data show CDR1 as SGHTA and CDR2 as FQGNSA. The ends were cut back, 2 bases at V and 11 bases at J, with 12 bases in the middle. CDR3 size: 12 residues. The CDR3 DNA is TGTGCCAGCAGCTTAAACCTCCAGGGCGCTTTCTTT. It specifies CASSLNLQGAFF.

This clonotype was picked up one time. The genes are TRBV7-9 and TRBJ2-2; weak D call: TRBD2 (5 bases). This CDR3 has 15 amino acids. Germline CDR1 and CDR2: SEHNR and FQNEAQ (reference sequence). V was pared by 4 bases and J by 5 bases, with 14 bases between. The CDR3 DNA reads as TGTGCCAGCAGCTCGGGCGGACTGTTAACCGGGGAGCTGTTTTTT. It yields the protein CASSSGGLLTGELFF.

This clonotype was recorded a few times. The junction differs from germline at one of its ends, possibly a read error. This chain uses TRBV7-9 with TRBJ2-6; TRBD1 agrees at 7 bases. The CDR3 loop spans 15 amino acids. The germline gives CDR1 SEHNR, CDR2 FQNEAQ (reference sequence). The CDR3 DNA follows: TGTGCCAGCAGCCGCGACAGGGCTGGGGCCAACATCCTGACTTTC. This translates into CASSRDRAGANILTF.

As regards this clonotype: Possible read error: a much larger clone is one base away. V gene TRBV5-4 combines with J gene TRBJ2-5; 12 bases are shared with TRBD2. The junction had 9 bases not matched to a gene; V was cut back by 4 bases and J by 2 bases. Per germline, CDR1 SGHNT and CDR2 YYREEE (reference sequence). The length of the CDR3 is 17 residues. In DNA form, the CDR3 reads TGTGCCAGCAGCCGACTAGCGGGAGACCAAGAACAAGAGACCCAGTACTTC. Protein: CASSRLAGDQEQETQYF.